This T cell receptor beta chain was captured in a study of neurological immune-mediated disorders. V trimming: 4 bases; J trimming: 2 bases; junction bases outside the gene matches: 14. CDR1 and CDR2 (germline): LGHDT, YNNKEL (reference sequence). The CDR3 runs to 18 residues. One entry per CDR3 protein, called by TCRdb with MiXCR from the 5' RACE reads. Of about 28,000 distinct CDR3 sequences in the sample, about 12% were seen once. This clonotype was recorded many times. This TCR derives from a woman aged 60-70 years in good health. V usage is TRBV3-1 and J usage is TRBJ2-7; TRBD2 agrees at 10 bases. Material for sequencing was PBMCs. The CDR3 is CASSPRFIAGGLPYEQYF. CDR3 nucleotides: TGTGCCAGCAGCCCGAGGTTTATAGCGGGGGGCCTCCCCTACGAGCAGTACTTC.